Below, 5 T cell receptor beta chains from the same sample are listed, as sequenced in a study of CD8 T cells in ankylosing spondylitis. TCRdb re-called the 5' RACE reads with MiXCR, one entry per CDR3 protein. The sample consists of around 90,000 distinct CDR3 sequences, under 30% of them appearing once. The sample was blood, either unsorted or a sorted T cell fraction (not recorded which). The receptors shown here come from a male donor with ankylosing spondylitis or in good health (not recorded which).

This chain links TRBV7-8 with TRBJ2-7; maybe TRBD2 (5 bases). Germline loops: CDR1 SGHVS, CDR2 FQNEAQ. The V end was cut by 3 bases, the J end by 0 bases, with 9 bases between. The CDR3 length is 14 residues. The CDR3: CASSFDYSSYEQYV. DNA of the CDR3: TGTGCCAGCAGCTTCGACTACTCCTCCTACGAGCAGTACGTC.

The gene calls are TRBV19 and TRBJ2-7, with 10 bases lining up with TRBD1. The CDR3 is made up of 15 amino acids. V was pared by 1 base and J by 4 bases, with 4 bases of the junction left unmatched. CDR1 and CDR2 from the germline V gene are LNHDA and SQIVND (reference sequence). The CDR3 sequence is CASSIVRDRGYEQYF. The CDR3 DNA reads TGTGCCAGTAGTATAGTCCGGGACAGGGGTTACGAGCAGTACTTC. The full variable domain, with the rest looked up from reference TRBV19 and TRBJ2-7, is DGGITQSPKYLFRKEGQNVTLSCEQNLNHDAMYWYRQDPGQGLRLIYYSQIVNDFQKGDIAEGYSVSREKKESFPLTVTSAQKNPTAFYLCASSIVRDRGYEQYFGPGTRLTVT.

The chain couples TRBV7-2 to TRBJ2-3, with no clear D. The germline V gene has CDR1 SGHTA and CDR2 FQGNSA. V was shortened by 0 bases and J by 7 bases, with 20 bases between the two germline ends. The CDR3 has 17 residues. The CDR3 protein is CTSSLALGLPLVNTQYF. The DNA of the CDR3 is TGTACCAGCAGCTTAGCTTTAGGGCTCCCGCTCGTCAATACGCAGTATTTT.

This clonotype has just a few counts. The rearrangement links TRBV5-5 to TRBJ2-2; D is possibly TRBD2 (5 bases). V shed 4 bases and J shed 6 bases, with 10 bases lying between them. This CDR3 has 13 amino acids. Germline CDR1 SGHKS, CDR2 YYEKEE (reference sequence). CDR3 nucleotides: TGTGCCAGCAGCCTGAGGGTGTCCGGGGAGCTGTTTTTT. Translation gives CASSLRVSGELFF.

The chain recombines TRBV12-3 or TRBV12-4 with TRBJ2-7; TRBD1 agrees at 7 bases. The CDR3 contains 15 residues. Trimming at V came to 6 bases and at J to 3 bases, leaving 11 bases not matched to a gene. The CDR3 spells CASRGYVAGGYEQYF. The CDR3 DNA reads TGTGCCAGCAGGGGATATGTCGCAGGGGGCTACGAGCAGTACTTC.